This T cell receptor beta chain originates from a study of blood T cell repertoires in COVID-19. Looking at the study overall: Sites in the United States, Italy and Spain provided acute and convalescent COVID-19 samples. In each case, the material was cDNA or gDNA derived from T cells, B-cell-depleted T cells, or PBMCs.

The CDR3 spans 13 residues. V lost 6 bases and J lost 4, with 11 bases in between. Germline V lookup: CDR1 ENHRY, CDR2 SYGVKD. Per the original methods: Reference gene primer amplification gave nucleated cell count estimates. The data were produced by immunoSEQ multiplex PCR, yet TCRdb's version contains in-frame clones alone and is incomplete. Clonal size and the V and J genes are those of that table, whereas D and trimming came from the DNA. Of 65,000 to 90,000 clones in the sample, 75% to 80% were seen once. The receptor comes from a man in his 70s with COVID-19, enrolled during active disease. The chain carries TRBV10-3 and TRBJ2-3, with D possibly TRBD2 on 5 matching bases. The sequenced sample consisted of peripheral blood. CDR3 DNA sequence: TGTGCCATCAGGGGAGAATGGTCAGATACGCAGTATTTT. Protein: CAIRGEWSDTQYF.